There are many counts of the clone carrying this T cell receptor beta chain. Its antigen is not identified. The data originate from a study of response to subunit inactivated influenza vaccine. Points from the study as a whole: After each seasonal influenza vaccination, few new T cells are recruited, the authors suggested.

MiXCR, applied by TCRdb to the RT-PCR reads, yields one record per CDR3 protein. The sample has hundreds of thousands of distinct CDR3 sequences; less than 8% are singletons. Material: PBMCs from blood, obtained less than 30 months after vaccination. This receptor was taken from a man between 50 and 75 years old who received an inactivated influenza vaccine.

CDR3: CASSDAGAKNIQYF. Here the CDR3 DNA reads TGTGCCAGCAGCGACGCAGGAGCCAAAAACATTCAGTACTTC. The chain links TRBV7-8 to TRBJ2-4, with D unresolved. Looked up from germline, CDR1 is SGHVS and CDR2 is FQNEAQ. V lost 5 bases to trimming and J lost 0 bases, with 8 bases between them. The CDR3 runs 14 residues. The variable domain in full, completed from reference TRBV7-8 and TRBJ2-4, reads GAGVSQSPRYKVAKRGQDVALRCDPISGHVSLFWYQQALGQGPEFLTYFQNEAQLDKSGLPSDRFFAERPEGSVSTLKIQRTQQEDSAVYLCASSDAGAKNIQYFGAGTRLSVL.